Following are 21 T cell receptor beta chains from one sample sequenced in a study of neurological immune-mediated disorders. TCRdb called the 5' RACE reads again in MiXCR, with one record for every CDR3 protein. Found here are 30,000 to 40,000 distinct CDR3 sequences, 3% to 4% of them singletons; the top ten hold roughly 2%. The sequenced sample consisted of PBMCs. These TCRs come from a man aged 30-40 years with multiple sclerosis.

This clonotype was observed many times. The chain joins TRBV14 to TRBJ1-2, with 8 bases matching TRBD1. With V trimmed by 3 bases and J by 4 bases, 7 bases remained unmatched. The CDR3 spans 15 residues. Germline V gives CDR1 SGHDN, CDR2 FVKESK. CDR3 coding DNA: TGTGCCAGCAGCCACTCCAAGGGACAGGCCTATGGCTACACCTTC. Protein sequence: CASSHSKGQAYGYTF.

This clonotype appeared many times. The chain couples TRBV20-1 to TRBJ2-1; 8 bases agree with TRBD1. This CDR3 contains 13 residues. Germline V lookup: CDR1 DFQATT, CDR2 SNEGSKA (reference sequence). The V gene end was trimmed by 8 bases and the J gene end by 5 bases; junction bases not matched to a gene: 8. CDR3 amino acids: CSQTGVGDNEQFF. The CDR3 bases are TGCAGTCAGACAGGGGTAGGAGACAATGAGCAGTTCTTC.

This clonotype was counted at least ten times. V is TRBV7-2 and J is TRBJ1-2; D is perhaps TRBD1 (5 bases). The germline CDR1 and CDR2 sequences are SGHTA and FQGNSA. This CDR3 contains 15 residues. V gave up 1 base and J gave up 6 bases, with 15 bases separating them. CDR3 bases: TGTGCCAGCAGCTTAGAGGGGCGGCGAGTCCATGGCTACACCTTC. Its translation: CASSLEGRRVHGYTF.

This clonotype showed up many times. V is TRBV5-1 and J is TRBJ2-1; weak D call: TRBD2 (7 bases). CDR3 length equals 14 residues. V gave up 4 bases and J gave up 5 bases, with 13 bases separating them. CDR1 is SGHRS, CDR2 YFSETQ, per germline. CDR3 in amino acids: CASSNPGGHNEQFF. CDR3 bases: TGCGCCAGCAGCAACCCGGGGGGCCACAATGAGCAGTTCTTC.

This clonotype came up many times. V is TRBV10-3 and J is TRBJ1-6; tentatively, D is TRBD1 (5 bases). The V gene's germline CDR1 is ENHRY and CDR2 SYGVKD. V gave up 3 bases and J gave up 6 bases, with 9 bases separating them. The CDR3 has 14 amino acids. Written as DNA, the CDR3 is TGTGCCATCAGTGACCCAGGGTCTAATTCACCCCTCCACTTT. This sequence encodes CAISDPGSNSPLHF.

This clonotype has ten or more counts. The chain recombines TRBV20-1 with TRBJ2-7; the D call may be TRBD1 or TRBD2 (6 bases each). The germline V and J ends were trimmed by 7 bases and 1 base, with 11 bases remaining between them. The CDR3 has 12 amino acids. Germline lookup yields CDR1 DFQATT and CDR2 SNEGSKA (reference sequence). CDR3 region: CSGRGDSYEQYF. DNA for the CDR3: TGCAGTGGGAGGGGGGATTCCTACGAGCAGTACTTC.

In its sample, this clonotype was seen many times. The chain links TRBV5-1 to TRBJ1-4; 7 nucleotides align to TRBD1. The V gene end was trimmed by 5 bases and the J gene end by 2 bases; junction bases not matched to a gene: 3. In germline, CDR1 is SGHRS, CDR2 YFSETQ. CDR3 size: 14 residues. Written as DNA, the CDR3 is TGCGCCAGCAGTACGGGACAGACTAATGAAAAACTGTTTTTT. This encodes CASSTGQTNEKLFF.

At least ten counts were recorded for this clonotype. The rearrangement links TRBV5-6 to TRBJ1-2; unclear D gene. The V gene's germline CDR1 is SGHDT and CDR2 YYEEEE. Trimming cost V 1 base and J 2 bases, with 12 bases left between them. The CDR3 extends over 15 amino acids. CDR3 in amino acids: CASSLYGSENYGYTF. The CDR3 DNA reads TGTGCCAGCAGCTTGTACGGCAGTGAGAACTATGGCTACACCTTC.

The CDR3 DNA sequence: TGCGCCAGCAGCTTGGCGGGCAGGATGAACACTGAAGCTTTCTTT. Its protein product is CASSLAGRMNTEAFF. V usage is TRBV5-1 and J usage is TRBJ1-1; D unclear. CDR1 and CDR2 from the germline V gene are SGHRS and YFSETQ. This CDR3 comprises 15 residues. V was pared by 0 bases and J by 0 bases, with 9 bases between.

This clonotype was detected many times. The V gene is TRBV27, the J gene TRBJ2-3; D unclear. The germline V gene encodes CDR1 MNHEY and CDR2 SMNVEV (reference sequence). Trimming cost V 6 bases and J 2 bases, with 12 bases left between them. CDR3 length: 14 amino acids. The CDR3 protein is CASRLQMNTDTQYF. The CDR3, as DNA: TGTGCCAGCAGGCTCCAGATGAACACAGATACGCAGTATTTT.

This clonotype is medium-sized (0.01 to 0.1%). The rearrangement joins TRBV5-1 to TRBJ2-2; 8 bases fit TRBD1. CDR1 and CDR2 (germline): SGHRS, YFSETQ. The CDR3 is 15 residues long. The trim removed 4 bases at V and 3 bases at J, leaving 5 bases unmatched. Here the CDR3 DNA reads TGCGCCAGCAGCGCCAAACAGGGGGACACCGGGGAGCTGTTTTTT. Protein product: CASSAKQGDTGELFF. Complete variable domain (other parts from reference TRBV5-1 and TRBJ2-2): KAGVTQTPRYLIKTRGQQVTLSCSPISGHRSVSWYQQTPGQGLQFLFEYFSETQRNKGNFPGRFSGRQFSNSRSEMNVSTLELGDSALYLCASSAKQGDTGELFFGEGSRLTVL.

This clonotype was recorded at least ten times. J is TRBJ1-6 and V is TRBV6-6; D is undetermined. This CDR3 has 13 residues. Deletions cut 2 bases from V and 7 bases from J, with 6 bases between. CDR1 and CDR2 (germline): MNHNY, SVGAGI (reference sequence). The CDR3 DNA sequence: TGTGCCAGCAGTTACATCGAGAATTCACCCCTCCACTTT. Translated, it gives CASSYIENSPLHF.

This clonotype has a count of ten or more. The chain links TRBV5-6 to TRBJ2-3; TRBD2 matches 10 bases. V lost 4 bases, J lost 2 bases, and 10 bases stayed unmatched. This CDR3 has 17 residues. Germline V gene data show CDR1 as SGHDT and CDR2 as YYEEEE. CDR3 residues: CASSPLGSGGATDTQYF. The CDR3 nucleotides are TGTGCCAGCAGCCCCCTCGGCAGCGGGGGGGCCACAGATACGCAGTATTTT.

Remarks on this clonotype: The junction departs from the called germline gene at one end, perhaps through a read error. The CDR3 DNA reads as TGCAGTCCCCGAGAGGGGTATAATTCACCCCTCAACTTT. Translated: CSPREGYNSPLNF. This chain links TRBV20-1 with TRBJ1-6; maybe TRBD1 (5 bases). The CDR3 is made up of 13 amino acids. Germline CDR1 and CDR2: DFQATT and SNEGSKA (reference sequence).

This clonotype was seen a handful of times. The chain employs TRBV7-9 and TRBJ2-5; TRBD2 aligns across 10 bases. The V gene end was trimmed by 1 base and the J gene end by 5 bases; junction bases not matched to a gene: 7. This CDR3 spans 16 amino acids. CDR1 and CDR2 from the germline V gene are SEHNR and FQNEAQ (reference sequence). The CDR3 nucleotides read TGTGCCAGCAGCTTAGAAGGACTAGCGGTCTCCGAGACCCAGTACTTC. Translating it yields CASSLEGLAVSETQYF.

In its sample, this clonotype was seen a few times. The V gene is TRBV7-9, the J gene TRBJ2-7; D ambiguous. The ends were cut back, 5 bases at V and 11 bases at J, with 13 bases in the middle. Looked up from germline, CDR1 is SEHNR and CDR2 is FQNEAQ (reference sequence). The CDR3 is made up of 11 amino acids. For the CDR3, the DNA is TGTGCCAGCAGCGCAGAATATGGCGAGTACTTC. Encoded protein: CASSAEYGEYF.

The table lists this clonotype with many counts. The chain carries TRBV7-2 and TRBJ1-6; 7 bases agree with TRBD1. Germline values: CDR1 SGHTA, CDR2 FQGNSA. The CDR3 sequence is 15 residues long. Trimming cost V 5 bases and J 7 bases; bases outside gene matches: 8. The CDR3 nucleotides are TGTGCCAGCAGCCGAGGGGGGACAGCAAATTCACCCCTCCACTTT. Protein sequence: CASSRGGTANSPLHF.

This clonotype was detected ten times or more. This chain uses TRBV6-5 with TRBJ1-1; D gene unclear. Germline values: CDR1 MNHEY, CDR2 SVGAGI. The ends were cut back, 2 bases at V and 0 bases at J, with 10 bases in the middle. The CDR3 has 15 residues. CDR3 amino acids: CASSYPGRMNTEAFF. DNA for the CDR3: TGTGCCAGCAGTTACCCCGGAAGGATGAACACTGAAGCTTTCTTT.

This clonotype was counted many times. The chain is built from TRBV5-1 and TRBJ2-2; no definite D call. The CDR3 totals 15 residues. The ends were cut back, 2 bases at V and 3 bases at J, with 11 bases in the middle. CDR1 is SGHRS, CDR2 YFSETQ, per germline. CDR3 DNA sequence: TGCGCCAGCAGCTTTAAAGGAAGCGACACCGGGGAGCTGTTTTTT. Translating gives CASSFKGSDTGELFF.

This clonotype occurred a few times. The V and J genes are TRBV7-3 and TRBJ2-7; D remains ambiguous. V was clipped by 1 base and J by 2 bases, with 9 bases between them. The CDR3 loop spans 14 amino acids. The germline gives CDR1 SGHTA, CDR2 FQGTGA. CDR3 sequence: CASSLSGPTYEQYF. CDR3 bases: TGTGCCAGCAGCTTAAGCGGTCCTACCTACGAGCAGTACTTC.

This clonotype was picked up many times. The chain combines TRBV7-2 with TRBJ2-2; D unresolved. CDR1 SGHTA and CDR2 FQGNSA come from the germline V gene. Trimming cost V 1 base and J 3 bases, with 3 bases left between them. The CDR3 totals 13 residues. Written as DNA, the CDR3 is TGTGCCAGCAGCTTAGTGTACACCGGGGAGCTGTTTTTT. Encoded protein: CASSLVYTGELFF. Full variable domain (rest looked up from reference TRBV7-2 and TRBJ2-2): GAGVSQSPSNKVTEKGKDVELRCDPISGHTALYWYRQSLGQGLEFLIYFQGNSAPDKSGLPSDRFSAERTGGSVSTLTIQRTQQEDSAVYLCASSLVYTGELFFGEGSRLTVL.